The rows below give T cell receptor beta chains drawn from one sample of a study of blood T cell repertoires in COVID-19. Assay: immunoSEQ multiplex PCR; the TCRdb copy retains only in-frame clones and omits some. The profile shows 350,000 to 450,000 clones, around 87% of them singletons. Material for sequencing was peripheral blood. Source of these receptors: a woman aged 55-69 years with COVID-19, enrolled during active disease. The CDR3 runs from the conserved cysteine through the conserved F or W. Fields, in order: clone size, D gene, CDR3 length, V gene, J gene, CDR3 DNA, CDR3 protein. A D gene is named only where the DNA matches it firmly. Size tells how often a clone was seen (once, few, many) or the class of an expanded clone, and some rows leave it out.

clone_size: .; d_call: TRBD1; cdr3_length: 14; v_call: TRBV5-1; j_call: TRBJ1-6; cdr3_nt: TGCGCCAGCAGCTATACAGGGGGGGATTCACCCCTCCACTTT; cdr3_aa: CASSYTGGDSPLHF
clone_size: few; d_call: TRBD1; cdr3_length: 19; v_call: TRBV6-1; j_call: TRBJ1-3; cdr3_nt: TGTGCCAGCAGTGAAGCGGGACAGGCTGTTGTGGGTCCTCTAGGCACCATATATTTT; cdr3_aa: CASSEAGQAVVGPLGTIYF
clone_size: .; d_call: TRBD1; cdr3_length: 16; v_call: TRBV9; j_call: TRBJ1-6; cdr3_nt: TGTGCCAGCAGCGTCGACAGGGACAGTTATAATTCACCCCTCCACTTT; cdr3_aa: CASSVDRDSYNSPLHF
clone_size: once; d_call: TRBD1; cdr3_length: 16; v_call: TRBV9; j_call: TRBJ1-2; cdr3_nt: TGTGCCAGCAGCGACCAACCGGGACAGGGCGTATCTGGCTACACCTTC; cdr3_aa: CASSDQPGQGVSGYTF
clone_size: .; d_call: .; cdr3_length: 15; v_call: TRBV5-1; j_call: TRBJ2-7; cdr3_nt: TGCGCCAGCAGCTTGGATCCAGCTAGCTCCTACGAGCAGTACTTC; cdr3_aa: CASSLDPASSYEQYF
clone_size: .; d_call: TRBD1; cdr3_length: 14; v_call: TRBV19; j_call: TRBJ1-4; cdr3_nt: TGTGCCAGTAGTATAACAGGGGGAAATGAAAAACTGTTTTTT; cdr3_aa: CASSITGGNEKLFF
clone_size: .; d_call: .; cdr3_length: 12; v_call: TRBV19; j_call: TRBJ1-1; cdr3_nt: TGTGCCAGTAGTCCCTCGGCTGGACTAGCTTTCTTT; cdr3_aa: CASSPSAGLAFF
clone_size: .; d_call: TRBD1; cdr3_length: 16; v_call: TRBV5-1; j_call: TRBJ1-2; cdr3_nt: TGCGCCAGCAGCTTGGCTCCGGGACAGGCCGCGGGCGGCTACACCTTC; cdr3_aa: CASSLAPGQAAGGYTF
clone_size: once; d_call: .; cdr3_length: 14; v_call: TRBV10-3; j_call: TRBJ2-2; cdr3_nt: TGTGCCATCAGTGAGCCAGGGAGGACCGGGGAGCTGTTTTTT; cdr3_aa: CAISEPGRTGELFF
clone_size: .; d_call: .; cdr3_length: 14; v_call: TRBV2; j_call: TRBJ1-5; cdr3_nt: TGTGCCAGCAGGAGACAGGTATACAATCAGCCCCAGCATTTT; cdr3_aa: CASRRQVYNQPQHF
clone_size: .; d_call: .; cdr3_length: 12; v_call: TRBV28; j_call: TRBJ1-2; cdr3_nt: TGTGCCAGCTCCTGGGCCACCTATGGCTACACCTTC; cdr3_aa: CASSWATYGYTF
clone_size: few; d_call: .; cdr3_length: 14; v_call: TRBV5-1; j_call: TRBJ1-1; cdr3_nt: TGCGCCAGCAGCGAAGGGGGGGCGAACACTGAAGCTTTCTTT; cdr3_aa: CASSEGGANTEAFF
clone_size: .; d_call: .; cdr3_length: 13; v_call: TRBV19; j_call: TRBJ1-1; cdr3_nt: TGTGCCAGTAGGACAGATTTGAACACTGAAGCTTTCTTT; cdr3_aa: CASRTDLNTEAFF
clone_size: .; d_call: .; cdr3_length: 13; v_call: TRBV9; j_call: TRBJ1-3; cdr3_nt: TGTGCCAGCAGCGTACAGGCTGGAAACACCATATATTTT; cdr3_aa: CASSVQAGNTIYF
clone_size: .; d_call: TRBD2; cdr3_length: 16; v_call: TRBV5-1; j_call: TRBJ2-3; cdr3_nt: TGCGCCAGCAGCCTGGCGACTAGCGGGCGCACAGATACGCAGTATTTT; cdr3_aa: CASSLATSGRTDTQYF
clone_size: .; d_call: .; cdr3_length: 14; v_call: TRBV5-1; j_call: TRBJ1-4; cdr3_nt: TGCGCCAGCAGCTTACAGGTTTCTAATGAAAAACTGTTTTTT; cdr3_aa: CASSLQVSNEKLFF
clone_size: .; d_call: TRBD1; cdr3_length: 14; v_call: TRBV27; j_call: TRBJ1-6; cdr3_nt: TGTGCCAGCAGTCCGGGACAGGAAAATTCACCCCTCCACTTT; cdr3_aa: CASSPGQENSPLHF
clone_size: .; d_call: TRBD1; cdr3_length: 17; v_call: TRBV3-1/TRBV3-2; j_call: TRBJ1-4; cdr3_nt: TGTGCCAGCAGCCCAAACGTACAGGGGGCCGGTAATGAAAAACTGTTTTTT; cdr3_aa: CASSPNVQGAGNEKLFF
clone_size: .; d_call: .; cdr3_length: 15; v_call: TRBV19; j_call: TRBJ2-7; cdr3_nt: TGTGCCAGTAGTCTAACAGGGGGGGGAACCTACGAGCAGTACTTC; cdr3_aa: CASSLTGGGTYEQYF
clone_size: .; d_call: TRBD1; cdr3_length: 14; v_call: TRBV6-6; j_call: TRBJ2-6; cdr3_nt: TGTGCCAGCGACCGGGACAGGGTAGCCAACGTCCTGACTTTC; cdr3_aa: CASDRDRVANVLTF
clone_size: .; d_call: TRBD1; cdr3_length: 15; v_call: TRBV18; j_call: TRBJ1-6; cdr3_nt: TGTGCCAGCTCACGGGGACAGGGCGACGGTTCACCCCTCCACTTT; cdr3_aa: CASSRGQGDGSPLHF
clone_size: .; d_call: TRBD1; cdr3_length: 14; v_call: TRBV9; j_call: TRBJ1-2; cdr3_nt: TGTGCCAGCAGCGTTTCCGCCCAACAGGGGGGCTACACCTTC; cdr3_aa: CASSVSAQQGGYTF
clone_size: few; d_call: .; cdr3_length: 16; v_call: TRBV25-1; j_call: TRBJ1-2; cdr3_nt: TGTGCCAGCAGTGAATATGGAGGGATCAAGAACTATGGCTACACCTTC; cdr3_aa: CASSEYGGIKNYGYTF
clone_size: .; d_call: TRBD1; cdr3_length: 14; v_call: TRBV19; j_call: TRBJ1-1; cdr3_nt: TGTGCCAGTCGGAGCAGGGGGATGAACACTGAAGCTTTCTTT; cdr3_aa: CASRSRGMNTEAFF
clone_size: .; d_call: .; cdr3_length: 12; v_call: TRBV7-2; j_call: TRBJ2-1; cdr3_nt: TGTGCCAGCAGCCACCGGGGTAATGAGCAGTTCTTC; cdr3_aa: CASSHRGNEQFF
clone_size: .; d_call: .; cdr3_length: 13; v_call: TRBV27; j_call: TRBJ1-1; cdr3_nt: TGTGCCAGCAGTCCTTTGTCTGCGAACCGGGCTTTCTTT; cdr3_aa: CASSPLSANRAFF
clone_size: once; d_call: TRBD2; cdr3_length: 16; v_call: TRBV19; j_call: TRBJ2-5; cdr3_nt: TGTGCCAGTACATCCCTGGGGACTAGCGGGGATCGGACCCAGTACTTC; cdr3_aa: CASTSLGTSGDRTQYF
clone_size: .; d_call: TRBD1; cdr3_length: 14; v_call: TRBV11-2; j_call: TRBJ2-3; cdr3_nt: TGTGCCAGCAGTTCCTTAATCCCGGGACAGCCAGGGTATTTT; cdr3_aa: CASSSLIPGQPGYF
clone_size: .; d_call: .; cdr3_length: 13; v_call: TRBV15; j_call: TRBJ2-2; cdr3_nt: TGTGCCACCAGCAGAGAACTCACCGGGGAGCTGTTTTTT; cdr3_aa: CATSRELTGELFF
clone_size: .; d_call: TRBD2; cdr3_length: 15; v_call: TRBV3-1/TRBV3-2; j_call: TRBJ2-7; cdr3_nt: TGTGCCAGCAGCCAAGCAGAGCGGGGACTATACGAGCAGTACTTC; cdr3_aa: CASSQAERGLYEQYF
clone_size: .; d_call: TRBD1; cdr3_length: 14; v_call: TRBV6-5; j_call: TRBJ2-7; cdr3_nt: TGTGCCAGCAGTTTAGGGACAGGAGCACTCGAGCAGTACTTC; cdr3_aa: CASSLGTGALEQYF
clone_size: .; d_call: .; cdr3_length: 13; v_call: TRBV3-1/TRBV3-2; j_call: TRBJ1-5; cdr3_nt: TGTGCCAGCAGCCAGGGAGGGAATCAGCCCCAGCATTTT; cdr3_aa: CASSQGGNQPQHF
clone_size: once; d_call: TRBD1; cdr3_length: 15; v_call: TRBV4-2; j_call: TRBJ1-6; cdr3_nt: TGTGCCAGCAGCGGACCACAGGGGGGGAATTCACCCCTCCACTTT; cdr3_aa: CASSGPQGGNSPLHF
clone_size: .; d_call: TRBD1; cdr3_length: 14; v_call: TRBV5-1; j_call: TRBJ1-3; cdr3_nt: TGCGCCAGCAGCCCCGGGACAGGGGTAAACACCATATATTTT; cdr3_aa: CASSPGTGVNTIYF
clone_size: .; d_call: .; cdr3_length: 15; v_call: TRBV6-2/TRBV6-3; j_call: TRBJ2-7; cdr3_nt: TGTGCCAGCAGTTATGGAGGGGGGGACCCCTACGAGCAGTACTTC; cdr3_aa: CASSYGGGDPYEQYF
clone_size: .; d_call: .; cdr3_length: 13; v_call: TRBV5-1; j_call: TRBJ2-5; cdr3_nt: TGCGCCAGCAGCCCCGACAGCCAAGAGACCCAGTACTTC; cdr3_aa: CASSPDSQETQYF
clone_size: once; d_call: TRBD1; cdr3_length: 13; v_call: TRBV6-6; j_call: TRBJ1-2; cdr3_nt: TGTGCCAGCAAGGACAGGGGAGTTCAGGGCTACACCTTC; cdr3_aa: CASKDRGVQGYTF
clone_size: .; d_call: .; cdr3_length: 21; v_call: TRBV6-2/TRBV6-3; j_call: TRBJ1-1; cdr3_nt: TGTGCCAGCAGTTACTCGTCACGCTCAGGGGTTGTCTTGGCCATGAACACTGAAGCTTTCTTT; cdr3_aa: CASSYSSRSGVVLAMNTEAFF
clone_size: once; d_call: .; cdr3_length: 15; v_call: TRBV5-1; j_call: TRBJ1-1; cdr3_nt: TGCGCCAGCAGCAGATTGACAGGAACGAACACTGAAGCTTTCTTT; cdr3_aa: CASSRLTGTNTEAFF
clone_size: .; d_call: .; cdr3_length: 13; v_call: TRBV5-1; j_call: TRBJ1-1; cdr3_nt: TGCGCCAGCAGCTTGGCCTGGAACACTGAAGCTTTCTTT; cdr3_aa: CASSLAWNTEAFF
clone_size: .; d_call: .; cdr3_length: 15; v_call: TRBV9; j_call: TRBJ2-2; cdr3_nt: TGTGCCAGCAGCGTACGGGGGACGAACACCGGGGAGCTGTTTTTT; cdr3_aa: CASSVRGTNTGELFF
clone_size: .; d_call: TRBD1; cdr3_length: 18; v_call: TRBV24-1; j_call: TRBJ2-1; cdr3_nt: TGTGCCACCAGTGATTTACTAAAGGGACAGGGCCCATACAATGAGCAGTTCTTC; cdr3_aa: CATSDLLKGQGPYNEQFF
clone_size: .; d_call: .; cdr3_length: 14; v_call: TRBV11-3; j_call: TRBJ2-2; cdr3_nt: TGTGCCAGCACGCCCGAAGGGGGATCCGGGGAGCTGTTTTTT; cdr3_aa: CASTPEGGSGELFF
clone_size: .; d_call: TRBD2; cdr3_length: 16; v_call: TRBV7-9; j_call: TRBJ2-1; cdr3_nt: TGTGCCAGCAGCTTTCTAGCGGGGGGACATGGCAATGAGCAGTTCTTC; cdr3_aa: CASSFLAGGHGNEQFF
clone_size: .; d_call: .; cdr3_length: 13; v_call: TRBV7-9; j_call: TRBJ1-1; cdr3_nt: TGTGCCAGCAGCTTTTTACAGGGCTCTGAAGCTTTCTTT; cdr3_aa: CASSFLQGSEAFF
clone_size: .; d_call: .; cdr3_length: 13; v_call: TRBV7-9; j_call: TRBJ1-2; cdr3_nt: TGTGCCAGCAGCTTATTCGGGGACTATGGCTACACCTTC; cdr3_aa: CASSLFGDYGYTF
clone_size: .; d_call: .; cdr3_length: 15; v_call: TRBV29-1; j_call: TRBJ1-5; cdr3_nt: TGCAGCGTCGCCACGGGGGGTAGCAGCAATCAGCCCCAGCATTTT; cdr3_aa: CSVATGGSSNQPQHF
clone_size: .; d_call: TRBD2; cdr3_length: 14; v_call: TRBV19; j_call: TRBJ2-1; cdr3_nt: TGTGCCAGTACTATAGCGGGGGGGCGGAATGAGCAGTTCTTC; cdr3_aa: CASTIAGGRNEQFF
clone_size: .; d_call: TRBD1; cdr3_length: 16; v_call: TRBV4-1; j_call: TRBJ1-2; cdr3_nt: TGCGCCAGCAGCCAAGATCATAGGGGGCTTAGCTATGGCTACACCTTC; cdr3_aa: CASSQDHRGLSYGYTF
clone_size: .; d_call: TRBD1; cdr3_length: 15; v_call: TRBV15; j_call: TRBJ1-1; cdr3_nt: TGTGCCACCAGCAGAGGGGGACAGGGGAGCACTGAAGCTTTCTTT; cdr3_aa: CATSRGGQGSTEAFF
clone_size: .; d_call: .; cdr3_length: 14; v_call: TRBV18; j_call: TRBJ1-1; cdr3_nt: TGTGCCAGCTCACCTGGGCAGGGGCGTACTGAAGCTTTCTTT; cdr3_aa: CASSPGQGRTEAFF
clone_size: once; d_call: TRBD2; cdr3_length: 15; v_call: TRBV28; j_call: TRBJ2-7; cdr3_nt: TGTGCCAGCAGTTTAAATTGGGCGGGAGCCTACGAGCAGTACTTC; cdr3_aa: CASSLNWAGAYEQYF
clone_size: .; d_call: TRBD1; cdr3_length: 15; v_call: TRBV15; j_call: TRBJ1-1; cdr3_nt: TGTGCCACCAGCAGAGACCGACAGGGCAACACTGAAGCTTTCTTT; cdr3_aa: CATSRDRQGNTEAFF
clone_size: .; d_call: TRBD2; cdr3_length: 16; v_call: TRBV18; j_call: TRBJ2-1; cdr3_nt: TGTGCCAGCTCACTCCTAGCGGGGGACCCCTACAATGAGCAGTTCTTC; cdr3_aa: CASSLLAGDPYNEQFF
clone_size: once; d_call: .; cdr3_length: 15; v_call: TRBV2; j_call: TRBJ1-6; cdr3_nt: TGTGCCAGCAGTGGAGACCTCGGGGGGGGTTCACCCCTCCACTTT; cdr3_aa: CASSGDLGGGSPLHF